The 32 T cell receptor beta chains in this list originate from one sample, sequenced in a study of T-cell reconstitution after alpha-beta-depleted transplantation in children. TCRbeta library preparation incorporated unique molecular identifiers. Using its own MiXCR run on the PCR reads, TCRdb lists one record per CDR3 protein. This sample has 540,000 or so distinct CDR3 sequences; roughly 23% occur once, and the top ten carry 13% to 15%. Here the sequenced sample was PBMCs, mostly from graft donor cells, taken 360 days after TCRalphabeta/CD19-depleted stem cell transplant. These receptor sequences come from a boy less than two years old who had a stem cell transplant for acute myeloid leukemia, so the T cells may come from the graft donor.

This clonotype occurred once. This sequence joins TRBV7-2 and TRBJ2-7; D is possibly TRBD2 (8 bases). This CDR3 comprises 15 residues. Trimming shortened V by 2 bases and J by 2 bases, and 13 bases separated the two germline ends. Germline V lookup: CDR1 SGHTA, CDR2 FQGNSA. The CDR3 sequence is CASSLLAGQTYEQYF. In DNA, the CDR3 is TGTGCCAGCAGCTTATTAGCGGGACAGACCTACGAGCAGTACTTC.

The rearrangement joins TRBV7-2 to TRBJ2-5, with D possibly being TRBD2 (6 bases). CDR3 size: 14 residues. The V gene lost 4 bases and the J gene lost 4 bases, with 13 bases spanning the gap. Germline lookup yields CDR1 SGHTA and CDR2 FQGNSA. The CDR3: CASSSLGGRETQYF. The CDR3 DNA follows: TGTGCCAGCAGCTCCCTCGGGGGACGAGAGACCCAGTACTTC.

The chain couples TRBV2 to TRBJ2-7, with 7 bases fitting TRBD2. The CDR3 runs to 12 residues. Germline loops: CDR1 SNHLY, CDR2 FYNNEI. V gave up 6 bases and J gave up 6 bases; unmatched junction bases: 5. The CDR3 DNA reads TGTGCCAGCAGGGGAGGGGTCGGCGAGCAGTACTTC. Amino acid sequence: CASRGGVGEQYF.

This clonotype was seen at least ten times. The J gene is TRBJ2-2, the V gene TRBV11-3; tentative D call: TRBD1 (5 bases). Germline CDR1 reads SGHNT; CDR2 reads YENEEA. V was cut by 5 bases and J by 2 bases, with 15 bases left in between. CDR3 length: 16 amino acids. The CDR3 here is CASSLTRARNTGELFF. In DNA form, the CDR3 reads TGTGCCAGCAGCCTGACCAGGGCGCGCAACACCGGGGAGCTGTTTTTT.

V and J are TRBV5-1 and TRBJ2-7; D tentatively fits TRBD1 or TRBD2 (5 bases each). CDR3 size: 14 residues. The germline V gene has CDR1 SGHRS and CDR2 YFSETQ. V gave up 4 bases and J gave up 2 bases, with 13 bases separating them. As DNA, the CDR3 is TGCGCCAGCAGCCCCGAGGGGAATCCCTACGAGCAGTACGTC. Amino acid sequence: CASSPEGNPYEQYV.

This rearrangement joins TRBV6-5 to TRBJ1-1, with no clear D. CDR1 and CDR2 (germline): MNHEY, SVGAGI. V was cut by 2 bases and J by 3 bases, with 10 bases left in between. CDR3 size: 14 residues. CDR3 region: CASSYQISDTEAFF. In DNA, the CDR3 is TGTGCCAGCAGTTACCAGATTAGTGACACTGAAGCTTTCTTT.

This clonotype has just a few counts. This chain connects TRBV29-1 to TRBJ2-3; 10 nucleotides agree with TRBD1. Germline CDR1 is SQVTM and CDR2 is ANQGSEA. V lost 3 bases, J lost 4 bases, and 7 bases stayed unmatched. CDR3 length: 15 residues. The CDR3 loop is CSVDSGTGDPDTQYF. CDR3 DNA sequence: TGCAGCGTTGACTCCGGGACAGGGGATCCAGATACGCAGTATTTT.

V and J are TRBV13 and TRBJ2-3, with D perhaps TRBD2 (6 bases). Germline V gives CDR1 PRHDT, CDR2 FYEKMQ (reference sequence). The CDR3 totals 15 residues. V dropped 5 bases and J dropped 2 bases, with 14 bases sitting between them. The CDR3 DNA follows: TGTGCCAGCAGCCTCTACCCGGGGGACACAGATACGCAGTATTTT. The encoded protein is CASSLYPGDTDTQYF.

This clonotype showed up just once. The CDR3 end shows no conserved phenylalanine or tryptophan, and so a read error is likely. The CDR3 DNA is TGTGCCAGCAGTTTATTTGTGTACGAGCAGTTCTTA. It specifies CASSLFVYEQFL. The rearrangement uses TRBV12-3 or TRBV12-4 and TRBJ2-1; D not resolved. Trimming shortened V by 2 bases and J by 10 bases, and 9 bases separated the two germline ends. The CDR3 sequence is 12 residues long.

This chain connects TRBV7-9 to TRBJ2-1; 12 nucleotides match TRBD2. Germline V CDR1 and CDR2: SEHNR, FQNEAQ (reference sequence). CDR3 size: 15 residues. Losses at the gene ends were 5 bases for V and 9 bases for J; bases not matched to a gene: 8. The DNA for the CDR3 is TGTGCCAGCAGCCCCCCTAGCGGGGGGGCCTTTGAGCAGTTCTTC. Residues: CASSPPSGGAFEQFF.

The rearrangement joins TRBV20-1 to TRBJ1-1, with 7 bases lining up with TRBD1. The V and J ends lost 6 bases and 1 base, in that order; junction bases with no gene match: 8. The CDR3 is made up of 14 amino acids. Germline V CDR1 and CDR2: DFQATT, SNEGSKA (reference sequence). In nucleotides, the CDR3 is TGCAGTGCCCAGAGGGACAGATGGAACACTGAAGCTTTCTTT. It translates to CSAQRDRWNTEAFF.

This chain links TRBV6-1 with TRBJ2-6, with unresolved D. V lost 8 bases and J 4 bases, leaving 15 bases between the germline ends. Germline loops: CDR1 MNHNS, CDR2 SASEGT. The CDR3 sequence is 15 residues long. Written as DNA, the CDR3 is TGTGCCAGCGGCCCGCGTCGGTCCGGGGCCAACGTCCTGACTTTC. Encoded protein: CASGPRRSGANVLTF.

This chain links TRBV20-1 with TRBJ1-2; 7 bases are a match to TRBD1. Germline trimming cut 2 bases from V and 2 bases from J; bases unmatched to any gene: 11. Per the germline V gene, CDR1 is DFQATT and CDR2 is SNEGSKA (reference sequence). This CDR3 has 16 residues. The CDR3 protein is CSARITSLQGNYGYTF. The DNA of the CDR3 is TGCAGTGCTAGAATAACGTCCTTACAGGGGAACTATGGCTACACCTTC.

Many counts were recorded for this clonotype. This chain joins TRBV6-5 and TRBJ1-2; TRBD1 matches 12 bases. The germline CDR1 and CDR2 sequences are MNHEY and SVGAGI. After removal of 6 bases from V and 3 bases from J, the junction contained 5 bases not matched to a gene. The CDR3 totals 15 residues. The CDR3 DNA is TGTGCCAGCAGCCGGGGACAGGGGGCGGACTATGGCTACACCTTC. Translation gives CASSRGQGADYGYTF.

This chain links TRBV12-3 or TRBV12-4 with TRBJ1-2; 7 positions match TRBD1. The CDR3 extends over 14 amino acids. V dropped 5 bases and J dropped 3; count of bases not matched to a gene: 6. The CDR3 sequence is CASSPPQGYYGYTF. CDR3 coding DNA: TGTGCCAGCAGTCCCCCACAGGGGTACTATGGCTACACCTTC.

The chain joins TRBV24-1 to TRBJ2-3; TRBD1 matches 11 bases. V shed 3 bases, J shed 5 bases, and the junction held 6 bases outside the gene matches. The germline gives CDR1 KGHDR, CDR2 SFDVKD. The length of the CDR3 is 16 residues. This CDR3 reads CATSDGDRGTKDTQYF. CDR3 sequence (DNA): TGTGCCACCAGTGATGGGGACAGGGGGACGAAAGATACGCAGTATTTT.

V usage is TRBV5-1 and J usage is TRBJ1-1; TRBD1 matches at 8 bases. V shed 0 bases, J shed 4 bases, and the junction held 5 bases outside the gene matches. The V gene's germline CDR1 is SGHRS and CDR2 YFSETQ. There are 15 residues in the CDR3. The CDR3 nucleotides read TGCGCCAGCAGCTTGGGTGACAGGGGAGGCACTGAAGCTTTCTTT. This gives the protein CASSLGDRGGTEAFF. The complete variable domain, with remaining parts taken from reference TRBV5-1 and TRBJ1-1, reads KAGVTQTPRYLIKTRGQQVTLSCSPISGHRSVSWYQQTPGQGLQFLFEYFSETQRNKGNFPGRFSGRQFSNSRSEMNVSTLELGDSALYLCASSLGDRGGTEAFFGQGTRLTVV.

This clonotype showed up many times. This chain connects TRBV29-1 to TRBJ2-5, with 12 positions matching TRBD1. The V segment lost 5 bases and the J segment 5 bases; nucleotides outside the gene matches: 6. The CDR3 sequence is 14 residues long. Per the germline V gene, CDR1 is SQVTM and CDR2 is ANQGSEA. The CDR3 nucleotides read TGCAGCGTTTTGGGACAGGGGGCGGGGGAGACCCAGTACTTC. This gives the protein CSVLGQGAGETQYF. Variable domain in full (rest from reference TRBV29-1 and TRBJ2-5): SAVISQKPSRDICQRGTSLTIQCQVDSQVTMMFWYRQQPGQSLTLIATANQGSEATYESGFVIDKFPISRPNLTFSTLTVSNMSPEDSSIYLCSVLGQGAGETQYFGPGTRLLVL.

There are a few counts of this clonotype. The chain carries TRBV5-6 and TRBJ1-2, with D uncertain. The ends were cut back, 2 bases at V and 4 bases at J, with 12 bases in the middle. The CDR3 contains 14 residues. CDR1 SGHDT and CDR2 YYEEEE come from the germline V gene. Here the CDR3 DNA reads TGTGCCAGCAGCTTTGTAGATCGCAGCTATGGCTACACCTTC. Encoded protein: CASSFVDRSYGYTF.

This clonotype showed up just a few times. V is TRBV5-1 and J is TRBJ2-1; unclear D gene. Germline CDR1 is SGHRS and CDR2 is YFSETQ. The CDR3 extends over 14 amino acids. The V end was cut by 1 base, the J end by 6 bases, with 11 bases between. The CDR3: CASSLTLGGNEQFF. In DNA form, the CDR3 reads TGCGCCAGCAGCTTGACGTTAGGTGGCAATGAGCAGTTCTTC.

The chain joins TRBV6-6 to TRBJ1-1; D gene ambiguous. CDR1 MNHNY and CDR2 SVGAGI come from the germline V gene (reference sequence). V dropped 8 bases and J dropped 0 bases, with 7 bases sitting between them. The CDR3 length is 12 residues. DNA of the CDR3: TGTGCCAGCCGGGAGATGAACACTGAAGCTTTCTTT. It encodes CASREMNTEAFF.

The V and J genes are TRBV5-5 and TRBJ2-3, with D tentatively TRBD1 or TRBD2 (5 bases each). The V gene's germline CDR1 is SGHKS and CDR2 YYEKEE (reference sequence). The CDR3 extends over 13 amino acids. The V end lost 4 bases, the J end lost 4 bases, and 10 bases lay between the germline ends. As DNA, the CDR3 is TGTGCCAGCAGCACCTCGGGGCCAGATACGCAGTATTTT. Residues: CASSTSGPDTQYF.

This clonotype was detected many times. The chain combines TRBV28 with TRBJ2-1; 10 bases match TRBD1. CDR1 is MDHEN and CDR2 is SYDVKM in the germline V gene. CDR3 length equals 15 residues. V trimming: 7 bases; J trimming: 10 bases; junction bases outside the gene matches: 13. This CDR3 reads CASTPRDRGGWEQFF. Here the CDR3 DNA reads TGTGCCAGCACCCCCAGGGACAGGGGAGGCTGGGAGCAGTTCTTC.

This clonotype was found a few times. V and J are TRBV6-1 and TRBJ2-2; D not certain. Per germline, CDR1 MNHNS and CDR2 SASEGT. This CDR3 contains 15 residues. V was trimmed by 9 bases and J by 5 bases, leaving 19 bases between them. CDR3 in DNA: TGTGCCAGTTCCCGCGCCGTCCTCTTTACCGGGGAGCTGTTTTTT. Translated: CASSRAVLFTGELFF.

V is TRBV27 and J is TRBJ2-1, with TRBD2 identical over 9 bases. V was clipped by 5 bases and J by 10 bases; unmatched bases: 18. The CDR3 is 17 amino acids. CDR1 is MNHEY and CDR2 is SMNVEV in the germline V gene (reference sequence). CDR3 amino acids: CASSQRGRGGPGWEQFF. CDR3 sequence (DNA): TGTGCCAGCAGTCAGCGCGGGAGGGGGGGGCCGGGATGGGAGCAGTTCTTC.

This clonotype showed up just a few times. The chain is built from TRBV29-1 and TRBJ1-1; no firm D call. This CDR3 region has 13 residues. V was clipped by 0 bases and J by 0 bases, with 5 bases between them. CDR1 SQVTM and CDR2 ANQGSEA come from the germline V gene. In nucleotides, the CDR3 is TGCAGCGTTGAAGACCGGATGAACACTGAAGCTTTCTTT. This sequence encodes CSVEDRMNTEAFF.

This clonotype was detected a few times. The chain couples TRBV28 to TRBJ2-7; perhaps TRBD1 as D (6 bases). This CDR3 is 14 amino acids long. V was cut by 7 bases and J by 3 bases, with 16 bases left in between. Germline lookup yields CDR1 MDHEN and CDR2 SYDVKM. The CDR3 here is CASIGGFRSYEQYV. In nucleotides, the CDR3 is TGTGCCAGCATAGGGGGTTTTAGGAGCTACGAGCAGTACGTC.

This clonotype was detected ten times or more. The chain uses TRBV28 and TRBJ2-5; D tentatively reads TRBD1 or TRBD2 (5 bases each). The germline V and J ends were trimmed by 0 bases and 1 base, with 9 bases remaining between them. The germline V gene has CDR1 MDHEN and CDR2 SYDVKM. The CDR3 is made up of 15 amino acids. The CDR3 here is CASSLWRGSQETQYF. In DNA, the CDR3 is TGTGCCAGCAGTTTATGGAGGGGTTCCCAAGAGACCCAGTACTTC.

In this sample, this clonotype turned up a few times. The rearrangement links TRBV7-2 to TRBJ2-1; D not certain. CDR1 SGHTA and CDR2 FQGNSA come from the germline V gene. The CDR3 consists of 11 residues. The V and J ends lost 1 base and 9 bases respectively, with 4 bases between them. The CDR3 sequence: CASSLESEQFF. As DNA, the CDR3 is TGTGCCAGCAGCTTAGAGTCTGAGCAGTTCTTC.

This clonotype appeared many times. The V call is TRBV5-1, the J call TRBJ2-5; D is ambiguous. This CDR3 region has 13 residues. CDR1 and CDR2 (germline): SGHRS, YFSETQ. V was cut by 2 bases and J by 3 bases, with 8 bases left in between. The CDR3 loop is CASSFSPKETQYF. CDR3 nucleotides: TGCGCCAGCAGCTTCAGCCCAAAAGAGACCCAGTACTTC.

This clonotype was observed many times. The rearrangement uses TRBV20-1 and TRBJ2-7; TRBD2 aligns across 7 bases. The CDR3 is made up of 12 amino acids. With V trimmed by 3 bases and J by 5 bases, 4 bases remained unmatched. Germline V gives CDR1 DFQATT, CDR2 SNEGSKA (reference sequence). CDR3 DNA: TGCAGTGCTAGTGGGGAGGGGAACGAGCAGTACTTC. Its protein is CSASGEGNEQYF.

The rearrangement links TRBV20-1 to TRBJ1-1; no clear D gene. From germline, CDR1 is DFQATT and CDR2 SNEGSKA (reference sequence). V lost 2 bases, J lost 0 bases, and 10 bases lay in between. CDR3 length: 14 amino acids. DNA for the CDR3: TGCAGTGCTAGACCCCAGAGGGTGAACACTGAAGCTTTCTTT. Translating it yields CSARPQRVNTEAFF.